A selection of T cell receptor beta chains follows, all from one sample in a study of blood T cell repertoires in COVID-19. Using immunoSEQ multiplex PCR, the repertoire was profiled, and TCRdb retains in-frame clones only, with some absent. The sample includes around 130,000 clones, about four fifths of them seen just once. The specimen was PBMCs or T cells enriched from blood (not recorded which). All receptors come from a woman in her twenties or thirties who had recovered from COVID-19. CDR3s include the opening cysteine and the closing phenylalanine or tryptophan. Where a row states a size, it is once, few, many or the class of an expanded clone; other rows omit it.

V	J	size	CDR3
TRBV4-2	TRBJ2-1	.	CASSQVGSGIPVGQFF
TRBV6-6	TRBJ2-6	.	CASSLRGFSTGANVLTF
TRBV5-1	TRBJ1-6	.	CASSLEQGGNSPLHF
TRBV21-1	TRBJ2-5	.	CASSKMGLAGLRETQYF
TRBV2	TRBJ1-5	once	CASKSDNQPQHF
TRBV6-2/TRBV6-3	TRBJ2-7	.	CASSRGPATYEQYF
TRBV29-1	TRBJ1-3	.	CSVDETGVGNTIYF
TRBV5-6	TRBJ2-5	.	CASSRGEKTQYF
TRBV7-2	TRBJ2-1	few	CASRLTSGRGYNEQFF
TRBV15	TRBJ1-2	.	CATSQGNYGYTF
TRBV7-2	TRBJ2-5	.	CASSLVGGETQYF
TRBV2	TRBJ1-6	.	CASSEALRDRGISPLHF
TRBV4-1	TRBJ1-2	.	CASSEGGGGNYGYTF
TRBV3-1/TRBV3-2	TRBJ2-3	.	CASSPRGDTQYF
TRBV18	TRBJ2-1	.	CASSPQNSVYNEQFF
TRBV7-6	TRBJ2-1	.	CASSLVGTGRGNEQFF
TRBV30	TRBJ1-2	.	CAWRPGLSYGYTF
TRBV19	TRBJ2-3	.	CASSIVLAGTDTQYF
TRBV10-3	TRBJ2-2	.	CAISDETRTNTGELFF
TRBV7-2	TRBJ2-1	.	CASSPGQAYYNEQFF
TRBV18	TRBJ2-7	once	CASSPPGRAYEQYF
TRBV7-2	TRBJ2-4	.	CASTQTGGLAKNIQYF
TRBV18	TRBJ2-7	.	CASSLPYDVKQYF
TRBV18	TRBJ2-3	.	CASSPRMASGASTDTQYF
TRBV15	TRBJ1-3	.	CATSTGQSGNTIYF
TRBV10-3	TRBJ2-5	.	CATGETQYF
TRBV12-3/TRBV12-4	TRBJ2-7	.	CASSSDSYEQYF
TRBV7-3	TRBJ1-2	.	CASSLSPTRGTKGYTF
TRBV11-2	TRBJ2-1	.	CASSQGRTSGPNEQFF
TRBV7-9	TRBJ1-2	.	CASSLGQGLTRRGYTF
TRBV18	TRBJ2-1	once	CASSPRIVAGGLEEQFF
TRBV7-6	TRBJ2-6	.	CASTQLAGGPSGANVLTF
TRBV20-1	TRBJ1-2	.	CSASPMTGTNYGYTF
TRBV9	TRBJ2-7	.	CASSVAGVGEQYF
TRBV19	TRBJ1-1	.	CASSTRDRRMNTEAFF
TRBV9	TRBJ2-5	.	CASSPSPIGTADF
TRBV13	TRBJ2-1	once	CASSLEGLAGVYNEQFF
TRBV9	TRBJ2-7	.	CAPPRGSGRHGEQYF
TRBV30	TRBJ2-7	few	CAWRSPGSGAYEQYF
TRBV5-1	TRBJ1-2	.	CASRGVGYGYTF
TRBV7-9	TRBJ1-6	.	CASSLGGDRGNSPLHF
TRBV7-2	TRBJ2-1	.	CASSLGGRSYNEQFF
TRBV5-1	TRBJ2-7	.	CASRFALAGEQYF
TRBV7-2	TRBJ2-1	.	CASSVGQVGGKFF
TRBV5-1	TRBJ2-1	few	CASSFGASGSNEQFF
TRBV2	TRBJ1-3	once	CASSPDRAKGNTIYF
TRBV9	TRBJ2-7	few	CASNDADPSYEQYF
TRBV25-1	TRBJ1-6	.	CASHAGTGNSPLHF
TRBV6-5	TRBJ1-1	.	CASKPTGRTEAFF
TRBV12-3/TRBV12-4	TRBJ1-2	.	CASSLVSGRGYTF
TRBV5-1	TRBJ1-1	once	CASSSRTGDTEAFF
TRBV6-5	TRBJ2-7	.	CASGSTGTIYEQYF
TRBV28	TRBJ1-1	.	CASSFVAGLLNTEAFF